Listed here is a single TCR beta chain. Its antigen is as yet unknown. Sequence data for DNA of cultured CD4+ T cells were generated by the Oncomine TCR Beta short-read assay. TCRdb re-called the PCR reads through MiXCR, storing one row per CDR3 protein. The sample holds some 14,000 distinct CDR3 sequences, 25% to 30% seen once. As for treatment: 10-day PBMC culture with coronavirus spike peptide pools or control peptides (ViraFEST assay). The CDR3 covers 14 residues. The germline CDR1 and CDR2 sequences are SGHAT and FQNNGV. The ends were cut back, 1 base at V and 6 bases at J, with 7 bases in the middle. This entry is derived from a study of vaccination and CD4 T cells after COVID-19. Study background: Sampling post-COVID took place a median around 91 days after diagnosis (range 35 to 161).

This chain joins TRBV11-2 and TRBJ1-6; a possible D gene is TRBD1 (6 bases). The clonotype comes from a human donor who received a COVID-19 vaccine. The sequences come from CD4+ T cells from blood, cultured in vitro, collected before SARS-CoV-2 vaccination. The CDR3 here is CASSLAGANSPLHF. As DNA, the CDR3 is TGTGCCAGCAGCTTAGCGGGGGCTAATTCACCCCTCCACTTT.